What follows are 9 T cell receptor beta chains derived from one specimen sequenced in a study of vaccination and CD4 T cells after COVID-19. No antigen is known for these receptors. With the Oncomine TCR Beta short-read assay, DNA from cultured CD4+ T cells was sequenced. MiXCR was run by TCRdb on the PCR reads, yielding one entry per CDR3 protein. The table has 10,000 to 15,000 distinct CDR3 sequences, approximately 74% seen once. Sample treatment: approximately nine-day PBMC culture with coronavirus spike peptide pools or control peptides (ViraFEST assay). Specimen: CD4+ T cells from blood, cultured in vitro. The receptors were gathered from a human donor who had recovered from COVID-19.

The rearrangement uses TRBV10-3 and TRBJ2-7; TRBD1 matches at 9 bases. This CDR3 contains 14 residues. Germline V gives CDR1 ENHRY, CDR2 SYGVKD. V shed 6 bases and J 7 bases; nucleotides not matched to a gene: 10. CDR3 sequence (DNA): TGTGCCATCAGCACTACCGGGACAGGGCGTGAGCAGTACTTC. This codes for CAISTTGTGREQYF.

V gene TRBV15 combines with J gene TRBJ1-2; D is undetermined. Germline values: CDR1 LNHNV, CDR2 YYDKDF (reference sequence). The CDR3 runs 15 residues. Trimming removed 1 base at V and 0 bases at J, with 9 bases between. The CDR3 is CATSRVARANYGYTF. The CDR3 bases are TGTGCCACCAGCAGAGTAGCAAGAGCTAACTATGGCTACACCTTC.

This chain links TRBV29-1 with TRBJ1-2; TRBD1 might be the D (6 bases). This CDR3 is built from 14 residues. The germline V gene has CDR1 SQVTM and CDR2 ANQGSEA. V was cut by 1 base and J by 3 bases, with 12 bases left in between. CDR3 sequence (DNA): TGCAGCGTTGAAGGGGGGCGAGAGCACTATGGCTACACCTTC. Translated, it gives CSVEGGREHYGYTF.

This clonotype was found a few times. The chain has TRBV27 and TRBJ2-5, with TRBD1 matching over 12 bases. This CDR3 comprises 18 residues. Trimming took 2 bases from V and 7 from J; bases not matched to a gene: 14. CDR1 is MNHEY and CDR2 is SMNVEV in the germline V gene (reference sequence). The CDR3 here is CASSLRGTGGRGGPTQYF. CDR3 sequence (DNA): TGTGCCAGCAGTTTAAGAGGGACAGGGGGCCGGGGGGGCCCGACCCAGTACTTC.

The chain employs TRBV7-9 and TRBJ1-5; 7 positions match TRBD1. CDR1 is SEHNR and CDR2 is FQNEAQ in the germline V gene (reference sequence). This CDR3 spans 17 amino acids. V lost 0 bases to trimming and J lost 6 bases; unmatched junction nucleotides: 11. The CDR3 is CASSLAPVTGLAQPQHF. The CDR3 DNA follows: TGTGCCAGCAGCTTAGCGCCGGTGACAGGGTTGGCTCAGCCCCAGCATTTT.

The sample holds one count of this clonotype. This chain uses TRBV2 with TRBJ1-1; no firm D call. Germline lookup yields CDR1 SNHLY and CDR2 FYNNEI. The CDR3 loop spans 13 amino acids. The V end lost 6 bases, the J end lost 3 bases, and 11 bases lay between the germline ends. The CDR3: CASRLTPYTEAFF. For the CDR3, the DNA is TGTGCCAGCAGACTGACACCCTACACTGAAGCTTTCTTT.

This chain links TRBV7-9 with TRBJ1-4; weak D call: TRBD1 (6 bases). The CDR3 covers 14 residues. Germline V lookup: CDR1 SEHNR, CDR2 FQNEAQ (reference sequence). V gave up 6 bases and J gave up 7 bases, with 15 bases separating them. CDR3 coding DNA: TGTGCCAGCAGAACTCGGGGGCCGGGTGAAAAACTGTTTTTT. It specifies CASRTRGPGEKLFF.

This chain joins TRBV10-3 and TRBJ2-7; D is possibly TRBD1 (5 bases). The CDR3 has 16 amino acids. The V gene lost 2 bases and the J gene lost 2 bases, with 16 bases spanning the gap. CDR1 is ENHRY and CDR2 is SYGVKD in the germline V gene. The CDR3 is CAISEPWTPSAYEQYF. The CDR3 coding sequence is TGTGCCATCAGTGAGCCCTGGACACCTTCTGCCTACGAGCAGTACTTC.

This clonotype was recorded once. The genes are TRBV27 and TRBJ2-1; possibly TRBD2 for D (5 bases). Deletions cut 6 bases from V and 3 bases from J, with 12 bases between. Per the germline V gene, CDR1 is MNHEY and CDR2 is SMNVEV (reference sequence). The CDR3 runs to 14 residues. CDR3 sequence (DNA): TGTGCCAGCAGCCCATACGGGATCTACAATGAGCAGTTCTTC. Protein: CASSPYGIYNEQFF.